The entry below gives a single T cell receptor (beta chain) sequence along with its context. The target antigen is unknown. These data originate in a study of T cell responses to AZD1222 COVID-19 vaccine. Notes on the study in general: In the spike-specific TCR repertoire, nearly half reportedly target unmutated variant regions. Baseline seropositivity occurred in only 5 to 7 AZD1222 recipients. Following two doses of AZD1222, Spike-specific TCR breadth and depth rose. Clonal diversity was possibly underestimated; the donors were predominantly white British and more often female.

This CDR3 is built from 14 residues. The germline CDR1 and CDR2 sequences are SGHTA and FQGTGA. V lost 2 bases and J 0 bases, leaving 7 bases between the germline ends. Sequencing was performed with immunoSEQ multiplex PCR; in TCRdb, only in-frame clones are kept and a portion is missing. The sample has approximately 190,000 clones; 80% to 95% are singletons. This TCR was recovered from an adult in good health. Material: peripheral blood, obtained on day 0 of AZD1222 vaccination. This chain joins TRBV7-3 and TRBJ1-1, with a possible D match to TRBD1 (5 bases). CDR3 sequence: CASSLAGLNTEAFF. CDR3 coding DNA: TGTGCCAGCAGCTTAGCAGGGTTGAACACTGAAGCTTTCTTT.